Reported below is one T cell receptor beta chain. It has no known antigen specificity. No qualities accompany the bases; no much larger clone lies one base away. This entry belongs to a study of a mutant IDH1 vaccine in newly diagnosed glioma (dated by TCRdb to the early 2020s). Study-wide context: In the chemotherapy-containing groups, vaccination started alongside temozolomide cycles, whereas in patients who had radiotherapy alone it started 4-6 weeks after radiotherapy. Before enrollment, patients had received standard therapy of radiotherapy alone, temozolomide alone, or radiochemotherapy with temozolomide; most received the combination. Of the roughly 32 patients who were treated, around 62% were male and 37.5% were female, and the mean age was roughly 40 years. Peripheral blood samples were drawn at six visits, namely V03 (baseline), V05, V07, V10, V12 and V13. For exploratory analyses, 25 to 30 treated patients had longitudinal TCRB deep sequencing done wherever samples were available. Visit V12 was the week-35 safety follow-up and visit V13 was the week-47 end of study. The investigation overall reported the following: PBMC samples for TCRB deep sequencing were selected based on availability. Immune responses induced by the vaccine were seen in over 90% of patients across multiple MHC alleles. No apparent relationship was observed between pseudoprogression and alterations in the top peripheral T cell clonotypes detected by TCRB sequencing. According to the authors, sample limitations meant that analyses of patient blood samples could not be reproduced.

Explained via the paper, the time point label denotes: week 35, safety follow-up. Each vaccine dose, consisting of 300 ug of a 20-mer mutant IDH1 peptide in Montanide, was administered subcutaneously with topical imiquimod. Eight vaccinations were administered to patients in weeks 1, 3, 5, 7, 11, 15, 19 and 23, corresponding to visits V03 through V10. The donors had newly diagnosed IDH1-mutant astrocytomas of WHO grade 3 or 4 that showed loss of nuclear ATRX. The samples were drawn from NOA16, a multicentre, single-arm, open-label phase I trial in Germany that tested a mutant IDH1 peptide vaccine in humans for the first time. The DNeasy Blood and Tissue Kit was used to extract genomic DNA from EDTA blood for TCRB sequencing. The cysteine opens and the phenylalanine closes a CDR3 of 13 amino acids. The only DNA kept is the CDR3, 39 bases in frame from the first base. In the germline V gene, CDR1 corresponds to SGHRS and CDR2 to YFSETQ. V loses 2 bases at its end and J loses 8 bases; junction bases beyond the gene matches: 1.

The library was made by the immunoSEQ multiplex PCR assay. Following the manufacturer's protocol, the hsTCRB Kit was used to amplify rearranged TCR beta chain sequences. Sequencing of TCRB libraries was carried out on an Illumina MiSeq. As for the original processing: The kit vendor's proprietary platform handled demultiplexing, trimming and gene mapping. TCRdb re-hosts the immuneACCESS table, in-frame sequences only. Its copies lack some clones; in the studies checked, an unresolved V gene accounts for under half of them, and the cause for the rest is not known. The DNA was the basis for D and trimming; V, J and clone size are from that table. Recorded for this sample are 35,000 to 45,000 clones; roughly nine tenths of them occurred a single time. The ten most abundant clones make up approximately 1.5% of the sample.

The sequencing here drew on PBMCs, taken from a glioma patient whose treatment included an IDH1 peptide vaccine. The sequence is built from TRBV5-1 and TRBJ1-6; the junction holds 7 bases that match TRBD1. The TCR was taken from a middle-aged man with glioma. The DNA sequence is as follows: TGCGCCAGCAGCTTTACAGGGGATTCACCCCTCCACTTT. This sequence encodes CASSFTGDSPLHF. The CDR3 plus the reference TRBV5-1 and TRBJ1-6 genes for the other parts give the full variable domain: KAGVTQTPRYLIKTRGQQVTLSCSPISGHRSVSWYQQTPGQGLQFLFEYFSETQRNKGNFPGRFSGRQFSNSRSEMNVSTLELGDSALYLCASSFTGDSPLHFGNGTRLTVT.